A selection of T cell receptor beta chains follows, all from one sample in a study of cytomegalovirus exposure and HLA in healthy donors. Profiling relied on immunoSEQ multiplex PCR, and the TCRdb table lists in-frame clones only, not all of them. This listing includes approximately 58,000 clones. Sequenced sample: PBMCs. Receptors were obtained from a man between 18 and 29 years old in good health and CMV-seropositive. Each CDR3 is given with its conserved first and last residue. D genes are given only for firm matches. Not every row has a clone size; where given, it reads once, few, many or a size class.

>TRBV6-1|TRBD1|TRBJ2-7|.
CASSVDRESYEQYF
TGTGCCAGCAGTGTCGACAGGGAATCCTACGAGCAGTACTTC
>TRBV5-4|TRBD2|TRBJ2-2|.
CASSSPRTSGRAGGTGELFF
TGTGCCAGCAGCTCTCCCCGGACTAGCGGGAGGGCGGGGGGCACCGGGGAGCTGTTTTTT
>TRBV7-8|.|TRBJ1-2|.
CASSLGRGPSNYGYTF
TGTGCCAGCAGCTTAGGGCGGGGGCCCTCTAACTATGGCTACACCTTC
>TRBV4-1|.|TRBJ2-1|.
CASSQFGREGVRNEQFF
TGCGCCAGCAGCCAATTTGGGAGGGAGGGGGTTCGGAATGAGCAGTTCTTC
>TRBV2|.|TRBJ2-7|.
CASRGVDRPSYEQYF
TGTGCCAGCAGGGGGGTGGACAGACCCTCCTACGAGCAGTACTTC
>TRBV6-8|TRBD1|TRBJ1-2|.
CASSPQGPGGYTF
TGTGCCAGCAGTCCACAGGGGCCCGGTGGCTACACCTTC
>TRBV7-9|TRBD1|TRBJ2-7|.
CASSLGTGSYEQYF
TGTGCCAGCAGCCTCGGGACAGGGAGCTACGAGCAGTACTTC
>TRBV27|.|TRBJ2-3|.
CASSPAGTDTQYF
TGTGCCAGCAGTCCGGCGGGCACAGATACGCAGTATTTT
>TRBV5-1|.|TRBJ2-3|.
CASSLVGLGTDTQYF
TGCGCCAGCAGCTTGGTTGGACTCGGCACAGATACGCAGTATTTT
>TRBV10-2|TRBD1|TRBJ2-3|.
CASSMGRGPTDTQYF
TGCGCCAGCAGCATGGGCAGGGGGCCCACAGATACGCAGTATTTT
>TRBV6-5|.|TRBJ2-1|.
CASSYRRGEQFF
TGTGCCAGCAGTTACAGGCGGGGTGAGCAGTTCTTC
>TRBV27|TRBD2|TRBJ2-6|.
CASSSLGLAADSGANVLTF
TGTGCCAGCAGTTCTCTCGGACTAGCGGCTGACTCTGGGGCCAACGTCCTGACTTTC
>TRBV29-1|.|TRBJ2-7|.
CSAQAGLAETYEQYF
TGCAGCGCCCAAGCTGGATTAGCGGAGACCTACGAGCAGTACTTC
>TRBV11-2|TRBD1|TRBJ2-7|.
CASSYGQGAYEQYF
TGTGCCAGCAGCTACGGACAGGGGGCCTACGAGCAGTACTTC
>TRBV28|.|TRBJ1-2|.
CASSLSRGSNYGYTF
TGTGCCAGCAGTTTGTCTAGGGGATCCAACTATGGCTACACCTTC
>TRBV9|TRBD2|TRBJ2-7|.
CASSPRLAGAYEQYF
TGTGCCAGCAGCCCCCGACTAGCGGGAGCCTACGAGCAGTACTTC
>TRBV2|TRBD2|TRBJ2-1|.
CASSASGGLARINEQFF
TGTGCCAGCAGTGCCTCTGGTGGACTAGCTCGTATTAATGAGCAGTTCTTC
>TRBV28|.|TRBJ1-5|.
CASRLDRPSNQPQHF
TGTGCCAGCAGACTCGACAGGCCAAGCAATCAGCCCCAGCATTTT
>TRBV5-1|TRBD2|TRBJ2-7|.
CASSIWTSGSYEQYF
TGCGCCAGCAGCATATGGACTAGCGGGAGTTACGAGCAGTACTTC
>TRBV2|TRBD1|TRBJ1-5|.
CASSEATGTNQPQHF
TGTGCCAGCAGTGAAGCGACAGGGACTAATCAGCCCCAGCATTTT
>TRBV7-3|TRBD1|TRBJ1-1|medium-sized
CASSPQGRNTEAFF
TGTGCCAGCAGCCCACAGGGGCGAAACACTGAAGCTTTCTTT
>TRBV2|.|TRBJ1-5|.
CASQKEAHQPQHF
TGTGCCAGCCAAAAAGAGGCCCATCAGCCCCAGCATTTT
>TRBV25-1|.|TRBJ1-4|.
CASSENRRVRGEKLFF
TGTGCCAGCAGTGAAAATCGTCGGGTCAGGGGAGAAAAACTGTTTTTT
>TRBV6-5|.|TRBJ2-7|.
CASSPLGPYEQYF
TGTGCCAGCAGTCCTCTTGGGCCCTACGAGCAGTACTTC
>TRBV4-2|.|TRBJ1-1|.
CASSQETGYRSEAFF
TGTGCCAGCAGCCAAGAAACAGGGTATAGGAGTGAAGCTTTCTTT
>TRBV19|TRBD2|TRBJ2-7|.
CASGTSGRGEQYF
TGTGCCAGTGGGACTAGCGGGAGAGGGGAGCAGTACTTC
>TRBV6-1|.|TRBJ2-3|.
CASREWLDTQYF
TGTGCCAGCAGGGAATGGCTAGATACGCAGTATTTT
>TRBV9|.|TRBJ2-5|.
CASSVVGGGGETQYF
TGTGCCAGCAGCGTAGTAGGAGGGGGCGGCGAGACCCAGTACTTC
>TRBV4-2|TRBD2|TRBJ2-7|.
CASSHGTSLHEQYF
TGTGCCAGCAGCCATGGGACTAGTCTCCACGAGCAGTACTTC
>TRBV11-3|.|TRBJ1-1|.
CASSSEISDTEAFF
TGTGCCAGCAGCTCGGAGATTTCGGACACTGAAGCTTTCTTT
>TRBV7-7|.|TRBJ2-5|.
CASSLGSGGMETQYF
TGTGCTAGCAGCTTAGGCTCTGGCGGGATGGAGACCCAGTACTTC
>TRBV11-2|.|TRBJ2-7|.
CASSYPGVSAYEQYF
TGTGCCAGCAGCTACCCGGGGGTCTCCGCCTACGAGCAGTACTTC
>TRBV5-1|.|TRBJ1-1|.
CASSLVQLNTEAFF
TGCGCCAGCAGCTTGGTACAGCTAAACACTGAAGCTTTCTTT
>TRBV10-3|.|TRBJ1-3|.
CATLDSSRHSGNTIYF
TGTGCCACCTTGGACAGTTCGAGACACTCTGGAAACACCATATATTTT
>TRBV7-8|.|TRBJ2-2|.
CASSLASANLLPGELFF
TGTGCCAGCAGCTTAGCGTCAGCGAACCTTCTTCCCGGGGAGCTGTTTTTT
>TRBV10-3|.|TRBJ1-5|.
CAISITGVSNQPQHF
TGTGCCATCAGCATAACAGGAGTTAGCAATCAGCCCCAGCATTTT
>TRBV28|TRBD1|TRBJ1-3|.
CASSVTRDRGSGNTIYF
TGTGCCAGCAGCGTCACCCGGGACAGGGGTTCTGGAAACACCATATATTTT
>TRBV11-2|TRBD1|TRBJ2-6|.
CASSFKQGTPITF
TGTGCCAGCAGCTTTAAACAGGGGACCCCTATAACTTTC
>TRBV9|.|TRBJ1-4|.
CASSVVPGADEKLFF
TGTGCCAGCAGCGTAGTTCCAGGGGCGGATGAAAAACTGTTTTTT
>TRBV14|.|TRBJ1-1|.
CASSQAWVVRWANTEAFF
TGTGCCAGCAGCCAAGCATGGGTGGTTCGTTGGGCGAACACTGAAGCTTTCTTT
>TRBV7-2|TRBD2|TRBJ2-1|.
CASSLEWEGYNEQFF
TGTGCCAGCAGCTTAGAATGGGAGGGCTACAATGAGCAGTTCTTC
>TRBV28|.|TRBJ1-1|.
CASSSYTEAFF
TGTGCCAGCAGTTCCTACACTGAAGCTTTCTTT
>TRBV4-1|TRBD2|TRBJ2-2|.
CASSQDDAPWLAGLGELFF
TGCGCCAGCAGCCAAGACGACGCCCCCTGGCTAGCGGGGCTAGGGGAGCTGTTTTTT
>TRBV29-1|TRBD1|TRBJ1-5|.
CSAGQGFNQPQHF
TGCAGCGCGGGACAGGGCTTCAATCAGCCCCAGCATTTT
>TRBV28|.|TRBJ2-7|.
CASSFPMVEQYF
TGTGCCAGCAGCTTCCCGATGGTCGAGCAGTACTTC
>TRBV19|TRBD2|TRBJ2-1|.
CASSQREVHNEQFF
TGTGCCAGTAGTCAGCGGGAGGTCCACAATGAGCAGTTCTTC
>TRBV19|.|TRBJ2-3|.
CASSFLSQDTQYF
TGTGCCAGTAGTTTCCTATCTCAAGATACGCAGTATTTT
>TRBV11-2|TRBD2|TRBJ2-7|.
CASSLGRLAGTYEQYF
TGTGCCAGCAGCTTAGGGAGACTAGCGGGAACCTACGAGCAGTACTTC
>TRBV13|.|TRBJ2-7|.
CASSFGDSGNEQYF
TGTGCCAGCAGCTTTGGGGACTCTGGGAACGAGCAGTACTTC
>TRBV21-1|.|TRBJ2-2|.
CASSEELQGARGTGELFF
TGTGCCAGCAGCGAGGAGTTACAGGGGGCGCGCGGCACCGGGGAGCTGTTTTTT
>TRBV12-5|.|TRBJ1-2|.
CASGRDGARYGYTF
TGTGCTAGTGGGAGAGATGGTGCTCGGTATGGCTACACCTTC
>TRBV21-1|.|TRBJ2-7|.
CASSKAGLAGGWEQYF
TGTGCCAGCAGCAAAGCGGGACTAGCGGGAGGGTGGGAGCAGTACTTC
>TRBV9|TRBD1|TRBJ2-2|.
CASSVGVGTANTGELFF
TGTGCCAGCAGCGTAGGGGTGGGGACAGCCAACACCGGGGAGCTGTTTTTT
>TRBV6-6|.|TRBJ2-7|.
CASSLNENTYEQYF
TGTGCCAGCAGCTTAAACGAGAATACCTACGAGCAGTACTTC
>TRBV9|.|TRBJ2-5|.
CASSVAGGQSPYQETQYF
TGTGCCAGCAGCGTAGCTGGGGGCCAAAGCCCGTACCAAGAGACCCAGTACTTC
>TRBV4-1|TRBD2|TRBJ2-1|.
CASSQESWGGTYNEQFF
TGCGCCAGCAGCCAAGAATCATGGGGGGGGACCTACAATGAGCAGTTCTTC
>TRBV10-1|.|TRBJ2-2|.
CASSDSSGYTGELFF
TGCGCCAGCAGTGACAGTAGCGGATACACCGGGGAGCTGTTTTTT